The 7 T cell receptor beta chains below all came from one sample that was sequenced in a study of sequential checkpoint blockade in melanoma. As for treatment: randomized to nivolumab then ipilimumab (arm A) or the reverse (arm B). Profiling relied on immunoSEQ multiplex PCR, and the TCRdb table lists in-frame clones only, not all of them. This sample yields about 3,100 clones, of which 20% to 25% are seen a single time; 11% belongs to the top ten. The sequences come from tumor tissue (inferred from file names), collected from a patient given nivolumab and ipilimumab in sequence. Every receptor here comes from a human donor with melanoma.

This clone has a handful of counts. The chain joins TRBV6-8 to TRBJ1-5, with TRBD1 matching 9 bases. The J segment lost 1 base and the V segment lost 5 bases, leaving 3 bases of the junction unmatched. Germline CDR1 is MNHGY and CDR2 is SAAAGT. The CDR3 runs to 15 residues. In DNA, the CDR3 is TGTGCCAGCAGTGACAGGGGGATGAGCAATCAGCCCCAGCATTTT. Amino acids: CASSDRGMSNQPQHF.

This chain joins TRBV5-1 and TRBJ2-3; 9 nucleotides match TRBD1. In germline, CDR1 is SGHRS, CDR2 YFSETQ. The CDR3 sequence is 14 residues long. The V gene end was trimmed by 2 bases and the J gene end by 4 bases; junction bases not matched to a gene: 2. CDR3 loop: CASSFTGGPDTQYF. CDR3 DNA sequence: TGCGCCAGCAGCTTTACAGGGGGCCCAGATACGCAGTATTTT.

J is TRBJ2-5 and V is TRBV30, with 8 bases fitting TRBD1. The germline CDR1 and CDR2 sequences are GTSNPN and SVGIG (reference sequence). Losses at the gene ends were 4 bases for V and 2 bases for J; bases not matched to a gene: 6. The CDR3 has 14 amino acids. The CDR3 nucleotides read TGTGCCTGGAACGCCGGGACAGGTCAAGAGACCCAGTACTTC. Its translation: CAWNAGTGQETQYF.

This clone was detected a few times. J is TRBJ2-7 and V is TRBV30; possibly TRBD2 for D (6 bases). Germline CDR1 and CDR2: GTSNPN and SVGIG (reference sequence). The CDR3 is 15 amino acids. Trimming took off 2 bases at V and 0 bases at J, with 14 bases between the two ends. The CDR3 coding sequence is TGTGCCTGGAGTCGGGGGAGAGGGGCCTCCTACGAGCAGTACTTC. Translating gives CAWSRGRGASYEQYF.

V and J are TRBV6-8 and TRBJ2-1; TRBD2 aligns across 7 bases. The CDR3 totals 13 residues. V shed 5 bases and J 7 bases; nucleotides not matched to a gene: 5. Germline V gene data show CDR1 as MNHGY and CDR2 as SAAAGT. CDR3 DNA sequence: TGTGCCAGCAGTACAGCGGGGATTAATGAGCAGTTCTTC. This encodes CASSTAGINEQFF.

This clone has at least ten counts. The V gene is TRBV11-3, the J gene TRBJ2-7; 11 nucleotides align to TRBD1. V was pared by 5 bases and J by 2 bases, with 8 bases of the junction left unmatched. CDR1 SGHNT and CDR2 YENEEA come from the germline V gene. The CDR3 is 16 residues long. The CDR3 is CASSQVLGQGAYEQYF. The CDR3 nucleotides are TGTGCCAGCAGCCAAGTTCTGGGACAGGGGGCCTACGAGCAGTACTTC.

The gene calls are TRBV9 and TRBJ2-3; 9 nucleotides agree with TRBD2. The V segment lost 4 bases and the J segment 2 bases; nucleotides outside the gene matches: 8. The CDR3 contains 16 residues. Looked up from germline, CDR1 is SGDLS and CDR2 is YYNGEE. In DNA form, the CDR3 reads TGTGCCAGCAGCAACGGAACTAGCGGGTACACAGATACGCAGTATTTT. As protein: CASSNGTSGYTDTQYF.